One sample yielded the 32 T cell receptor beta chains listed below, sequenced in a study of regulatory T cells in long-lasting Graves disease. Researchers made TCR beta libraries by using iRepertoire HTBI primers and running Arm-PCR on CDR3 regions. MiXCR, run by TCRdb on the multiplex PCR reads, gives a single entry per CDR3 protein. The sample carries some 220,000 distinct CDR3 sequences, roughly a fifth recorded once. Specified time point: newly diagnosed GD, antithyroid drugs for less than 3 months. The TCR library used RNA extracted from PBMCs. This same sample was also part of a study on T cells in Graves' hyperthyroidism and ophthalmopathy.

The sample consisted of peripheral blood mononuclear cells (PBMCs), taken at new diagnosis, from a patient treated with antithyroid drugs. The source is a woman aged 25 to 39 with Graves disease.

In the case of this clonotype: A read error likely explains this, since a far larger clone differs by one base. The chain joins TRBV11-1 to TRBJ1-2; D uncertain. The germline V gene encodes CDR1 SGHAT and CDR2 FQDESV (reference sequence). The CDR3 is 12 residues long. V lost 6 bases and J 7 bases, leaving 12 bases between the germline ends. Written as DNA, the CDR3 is TGTGCCAGCAGTGATGGCCTGTCTGGCTACACCTTC. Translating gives CASSDGLSGYTF.

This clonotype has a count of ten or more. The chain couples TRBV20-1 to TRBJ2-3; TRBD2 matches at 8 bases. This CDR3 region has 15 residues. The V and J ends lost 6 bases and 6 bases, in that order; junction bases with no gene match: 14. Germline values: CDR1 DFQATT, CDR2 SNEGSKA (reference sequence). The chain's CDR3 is CSARTGRGALDTQYF. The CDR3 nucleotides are TGCAGTGCCCGGACGGGGCGGGGGGCTTTGGATACGCAGTATTTT.

The CDR3 DNA sequence: TGTGCCAGCAGCTTAACTTCCCCCTCCTACGAGCAGTACTTC. Translated: CASSLTSPSYEQYF. The gene calls are TRBV7-6 and TRBJ2-7; D uncertain. The V end was cut by 2 bases, the J end by 0 bases, with 8 bases between. This CDR3 is built from 14 residues. The germline gives CDR1 SGHVS, CDR2 FNYEAQ.

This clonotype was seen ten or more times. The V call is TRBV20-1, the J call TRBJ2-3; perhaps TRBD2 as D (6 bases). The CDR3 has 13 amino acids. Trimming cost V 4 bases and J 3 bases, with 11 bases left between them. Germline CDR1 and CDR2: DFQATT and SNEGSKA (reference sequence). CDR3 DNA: TGCAGTGCTAACATAGGAGGGACAGATACGCAGTATTTT. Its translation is CSANIGGTDTQYF.

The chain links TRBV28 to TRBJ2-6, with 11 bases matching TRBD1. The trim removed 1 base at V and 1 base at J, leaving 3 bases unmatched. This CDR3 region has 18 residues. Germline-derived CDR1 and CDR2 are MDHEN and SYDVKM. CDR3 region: CASSLSGQGVSGANVLTF. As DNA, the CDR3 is TGTGCCAGCAGTTTATCGGGACAGGGGGTATCTGGGGCCAACGTCCTGACTTTC.

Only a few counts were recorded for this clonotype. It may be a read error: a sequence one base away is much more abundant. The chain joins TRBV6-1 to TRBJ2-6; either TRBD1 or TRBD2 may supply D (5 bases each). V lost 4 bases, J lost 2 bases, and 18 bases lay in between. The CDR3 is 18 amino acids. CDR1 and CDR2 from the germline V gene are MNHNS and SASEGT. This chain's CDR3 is CASSGAIGTVTGANVLTF. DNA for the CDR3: TGTGCCAGCAGTGGAGCTATAGGGACGGTGACTGGGGCCAACGTCCTGACTTTC.

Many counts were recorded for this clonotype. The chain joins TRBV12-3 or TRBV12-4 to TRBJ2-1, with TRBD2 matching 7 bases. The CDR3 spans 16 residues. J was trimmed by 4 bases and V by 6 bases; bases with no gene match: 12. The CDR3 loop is CASRTLQGGSYNEQFF. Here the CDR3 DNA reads TGTGCCAGCAGGACACTTCAGGGAGGGAGTTACAATGAGCAGTTCTTC.

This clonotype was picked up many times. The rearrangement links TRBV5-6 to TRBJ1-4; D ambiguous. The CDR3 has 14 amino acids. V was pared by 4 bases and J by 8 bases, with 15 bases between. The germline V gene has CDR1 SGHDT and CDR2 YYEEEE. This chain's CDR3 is CASSLRLPGEKLFF. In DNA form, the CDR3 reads TGTGCCAGCAGCCTCAGGCTCCCTGGGGAAAAACTGTTTTTT.

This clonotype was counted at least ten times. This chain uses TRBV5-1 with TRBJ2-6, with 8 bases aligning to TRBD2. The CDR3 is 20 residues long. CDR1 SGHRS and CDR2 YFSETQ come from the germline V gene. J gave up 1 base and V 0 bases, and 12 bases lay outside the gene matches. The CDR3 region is CASSLVAVTSGPSGANVLTF. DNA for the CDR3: TGCGCCAGCAGCTTGGTAGCGGTAACTAGCGGACCTTCTGGGGCCAACGTCCTGACTTTC.

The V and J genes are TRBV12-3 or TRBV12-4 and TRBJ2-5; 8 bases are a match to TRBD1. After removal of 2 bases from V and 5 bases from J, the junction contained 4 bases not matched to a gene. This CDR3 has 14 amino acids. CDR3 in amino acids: CASSLNRGEETQYF. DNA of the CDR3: TGTGCCAGCAGTTTAAACAGGGGGGAGGAGACCCAGTACTTC.

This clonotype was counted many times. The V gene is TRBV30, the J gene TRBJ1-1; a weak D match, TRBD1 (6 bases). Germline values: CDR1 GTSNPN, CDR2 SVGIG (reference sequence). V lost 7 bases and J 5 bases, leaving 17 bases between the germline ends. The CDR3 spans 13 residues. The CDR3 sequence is CASLTGPGTEAFF. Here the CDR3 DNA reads TGTGCCTCTTTAACAGGGCCAGGAACTGAAGCTTTCTTT.

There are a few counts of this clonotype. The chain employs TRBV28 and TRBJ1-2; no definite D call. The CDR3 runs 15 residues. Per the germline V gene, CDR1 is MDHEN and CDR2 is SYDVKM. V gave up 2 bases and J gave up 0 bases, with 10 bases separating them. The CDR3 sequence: CASSLEQLANYGYTF. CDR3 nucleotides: TGTGCCAGCAGTTTAGAGCAGCTAGCTAACTATGGCTACACCTTC.

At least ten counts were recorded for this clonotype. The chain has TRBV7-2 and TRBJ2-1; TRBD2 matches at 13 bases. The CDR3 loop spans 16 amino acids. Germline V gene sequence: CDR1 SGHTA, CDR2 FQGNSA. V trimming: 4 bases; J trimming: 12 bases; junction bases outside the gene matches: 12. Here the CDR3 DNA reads TGTGCCAGCAGCTCCACCCCGACTAGCGGGAGGACGCGGCAGTTCTTC. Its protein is CASSSTPTSGRTRQFF.

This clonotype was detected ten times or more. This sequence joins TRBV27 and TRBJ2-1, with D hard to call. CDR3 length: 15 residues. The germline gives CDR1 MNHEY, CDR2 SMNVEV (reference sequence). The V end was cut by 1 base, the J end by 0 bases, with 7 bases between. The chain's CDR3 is CASSLYPGSYNEQFF. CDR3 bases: TGTGCCAGCAGTTTATACCCAGGCTCCTACAATGAGCAGTTCTTC.

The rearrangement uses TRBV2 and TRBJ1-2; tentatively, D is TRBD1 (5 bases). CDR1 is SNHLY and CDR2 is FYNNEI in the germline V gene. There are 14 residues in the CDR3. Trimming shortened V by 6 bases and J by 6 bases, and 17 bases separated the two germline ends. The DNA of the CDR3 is TGTGCCAGCAGCATCAAGGGGAATTATGATGGCTACACCTTC. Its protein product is CASSIKGNYDGYTF.

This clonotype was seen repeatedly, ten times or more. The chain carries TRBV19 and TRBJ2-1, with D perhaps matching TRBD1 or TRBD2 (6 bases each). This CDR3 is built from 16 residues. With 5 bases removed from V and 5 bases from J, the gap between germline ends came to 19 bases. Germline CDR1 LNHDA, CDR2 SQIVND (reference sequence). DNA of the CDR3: TGTGCCAGTAGTCGCCCACGGGGGCGCGGCAACAATGAGCAGTTCTTC. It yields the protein CASSRPRGRGNNEQFF.

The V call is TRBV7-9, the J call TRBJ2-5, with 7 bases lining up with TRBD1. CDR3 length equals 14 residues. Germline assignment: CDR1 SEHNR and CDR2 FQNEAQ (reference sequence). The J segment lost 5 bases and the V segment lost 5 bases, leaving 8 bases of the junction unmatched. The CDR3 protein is CASSPPTGLETQYF. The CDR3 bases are TGTGCCAGCAGCCCACCGACAGGGTTGGAGACCCAGTACTTC.

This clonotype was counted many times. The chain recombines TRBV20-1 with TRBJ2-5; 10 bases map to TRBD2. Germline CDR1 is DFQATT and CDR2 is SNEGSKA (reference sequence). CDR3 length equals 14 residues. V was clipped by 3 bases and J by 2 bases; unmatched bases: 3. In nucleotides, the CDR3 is TGCAGTGCTAGTGAGCGGGGGGGTCAAGAGACCCAGTACTTC. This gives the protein CSASERGGQETQYF.

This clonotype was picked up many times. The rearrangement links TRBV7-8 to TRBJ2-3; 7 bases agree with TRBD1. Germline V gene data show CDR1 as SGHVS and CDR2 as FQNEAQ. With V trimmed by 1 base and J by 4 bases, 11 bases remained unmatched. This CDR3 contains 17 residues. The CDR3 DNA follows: TGTGCCAGCAGCTTAGGAGCCGGGACAGCTGGCGCAGATACGCAGTATTTT. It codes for CASSLGAGTAGADTQYF. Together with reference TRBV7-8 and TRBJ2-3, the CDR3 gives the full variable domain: GAGVSQSPRYKVAKRGQDVALRCDPISGHVSLFWYQQALGQGPEFLTYFQNEAQLDKSGLPSDRFFAERPEGSVSTLKIQRTQQEDSAVYLCASSLGAGTAGADTQYFGPGTRLTVL.

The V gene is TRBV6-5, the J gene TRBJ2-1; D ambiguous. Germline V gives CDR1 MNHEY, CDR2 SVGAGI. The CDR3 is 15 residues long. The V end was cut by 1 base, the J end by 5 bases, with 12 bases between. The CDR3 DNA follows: TGTGCCAGCAGTTACTGGGGTGGGTGGAACAATGAGCAGTTCTTC. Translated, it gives CASSYWGGWNNEQFF.

CDR3 coding DNA: TGTGCCAGCAGTGAGGGACCTGGCAATCAGCCCCAGCATTTT. Residues: CASSEGPGNQPQHF. This chain links TRBV6-1 with TRBJ1-5; tentatively, D is TRBD1 (5 bases). The germline V gene has CDR1 MNHNS and CDR2 SASEGT. The CDR3 loop spans 14 amino acids. Trimming shortened V by 3 bases and J by 2 bases, and 8 bases separated the two germline ends.

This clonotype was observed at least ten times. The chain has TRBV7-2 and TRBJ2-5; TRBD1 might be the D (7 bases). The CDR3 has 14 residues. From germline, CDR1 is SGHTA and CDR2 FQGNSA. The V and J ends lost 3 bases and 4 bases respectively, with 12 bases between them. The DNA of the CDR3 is TGTGCCAGCAGCTTCTCAGGGGGGTTAGAGACCCAGTACTTC. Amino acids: CASSFSGGLETQYF.

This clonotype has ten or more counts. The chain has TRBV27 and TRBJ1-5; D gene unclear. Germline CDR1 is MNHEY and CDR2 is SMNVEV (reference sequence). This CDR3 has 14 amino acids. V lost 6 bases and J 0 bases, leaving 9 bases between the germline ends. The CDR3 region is CASSPIVSNQPQHF. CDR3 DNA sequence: TGTGCCAGCAGCCCGATAGTTAGCAATCAGCCCCAGCATTTT.

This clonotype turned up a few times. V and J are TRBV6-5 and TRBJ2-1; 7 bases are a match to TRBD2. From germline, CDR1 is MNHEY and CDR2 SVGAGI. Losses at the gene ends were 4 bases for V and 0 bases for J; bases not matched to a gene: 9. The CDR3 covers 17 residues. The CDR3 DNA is TGTGCCAGCAGTTCTCCCCTCGGGAGGAGCTCCTACAATGAGCAGTTCTTC. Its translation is CASSSPLGRSSYNEQFF.

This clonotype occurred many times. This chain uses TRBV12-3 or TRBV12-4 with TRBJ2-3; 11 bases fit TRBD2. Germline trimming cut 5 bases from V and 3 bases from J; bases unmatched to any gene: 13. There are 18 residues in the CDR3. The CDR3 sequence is CASSPPPLAGGLTDTQYF. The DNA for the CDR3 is TGTGCCAGCAGTCCACCCCCTCTAGCGGGAGGATTAACAGATACGCAGTATTTT.

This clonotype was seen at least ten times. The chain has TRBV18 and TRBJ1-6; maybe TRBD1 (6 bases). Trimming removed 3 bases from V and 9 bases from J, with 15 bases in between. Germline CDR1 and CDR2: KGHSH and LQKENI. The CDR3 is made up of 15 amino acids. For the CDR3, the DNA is TGTGCCAGCTCACCGACGGACAGAAGCGGTTCACCCCTCCACTTT. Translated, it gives CASSPTDRSGSPLHF.

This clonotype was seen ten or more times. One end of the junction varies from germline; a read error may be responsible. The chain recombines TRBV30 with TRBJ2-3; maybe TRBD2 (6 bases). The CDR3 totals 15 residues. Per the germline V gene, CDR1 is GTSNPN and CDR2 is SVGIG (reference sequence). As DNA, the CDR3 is TGTGCCTGGAGCGAGAGGGACTGGAGCATAGATACGCAGTATTTT. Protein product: CAWSERDWSIDTQYF.

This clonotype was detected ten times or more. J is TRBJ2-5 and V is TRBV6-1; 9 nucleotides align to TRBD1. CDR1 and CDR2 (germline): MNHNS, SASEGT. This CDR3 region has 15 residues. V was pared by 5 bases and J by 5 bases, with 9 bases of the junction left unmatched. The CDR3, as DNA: TGTGCCAGCAGTCTCTGGACAGGGGCGGGGGAGACCCAGTACTTC. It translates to CASSLWTGAGETQYF.

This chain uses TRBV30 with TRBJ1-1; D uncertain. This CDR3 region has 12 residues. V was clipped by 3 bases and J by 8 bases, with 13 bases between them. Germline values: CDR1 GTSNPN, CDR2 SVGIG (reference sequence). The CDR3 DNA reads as TGTGCCTGGAGCGATCAGGAAACCGAAGCTTTCTTT. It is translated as CAWSDQETEAFF.

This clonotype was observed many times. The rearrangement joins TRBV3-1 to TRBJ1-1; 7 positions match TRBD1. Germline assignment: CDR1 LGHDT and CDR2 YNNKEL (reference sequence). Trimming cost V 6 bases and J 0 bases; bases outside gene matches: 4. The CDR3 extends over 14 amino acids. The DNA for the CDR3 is TGTGCCAGCAGACACGACAGGGTGAACACTGAAGCTTTCTTT. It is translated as CASRHDRVNTEAFF.

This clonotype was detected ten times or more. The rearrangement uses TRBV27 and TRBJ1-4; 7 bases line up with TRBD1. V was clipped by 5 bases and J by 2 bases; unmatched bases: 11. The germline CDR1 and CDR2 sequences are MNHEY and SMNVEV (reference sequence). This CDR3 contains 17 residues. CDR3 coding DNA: TGTGCCAGCAGTCCTGACAGGGCGGCGGCGACTAATGAAAAACTGTTTTTT. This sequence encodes CASSPDRAAATNEKLFF.

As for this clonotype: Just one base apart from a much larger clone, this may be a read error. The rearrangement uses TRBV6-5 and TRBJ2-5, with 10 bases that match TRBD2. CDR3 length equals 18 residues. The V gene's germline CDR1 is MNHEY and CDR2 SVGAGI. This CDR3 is CAGSYELSLAGVQETQYF. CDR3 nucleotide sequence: TGTGCCGGCAGTTACGAGCTCTCCCTAGCGGGGGTTCAAGAGACCCAGTACTTC.